The clone carrying this T cell receptor beta chain has more than one count but fewer than ten. Its antigen is currently unknown. Treatment reported: roughly ten-day PBMC culture with coronavirus spike peptide pools or control peptides (ViraFEST assay). Per germline, CDR1 SGHTA and CDR2 FQGNSA. The CDR3 loop spans 14 amino acids. V shed 0 bases and J shed 2 bases, with 8 bases lying between them. The Oncomine TCR Beta short-read assay was applied to DNA of cultured CD4+ T cells. The source of extracted genomic DNA was cultured CD4+ T cells. TCRdb called the PCR reads again in MiXCR, with one record for every CDR3 protein. The profile shows approximately 15,000 distinct CDR3 sequences, roughly two fifths of them singletons. This specimen belongs to a study of vaccination and CD4 T cells after COVID-19. Looking at the study overall: Median time from second vaccine dose to sampling was roughly 72 days (14 to 241). Cultures that served as controls received a CEFX pool, an HIV-1 Nef pool, or no peptide. Cellular stimulation was performed using overlapping spike peptides derived from SARS-CoV-2, HCoV-NL63, HCoV-OC43 and HCoV-229E.

Sequencing was performed on CD4+ T cells from blood, cultured in vitro, taken before SARS-CoV-2 vaccination. The TCR was taken from a human donor who had recovered from COVID-19. The chain couples TRBV7-2 to TRBJ2-7; either TRBD1 or TRBD2 may fit D (5 bases each). Here the CDR3 reads CASSLAQGPYEQYF. CDR3 DNA: TGTGCCAGCAGCTTAGCCCAGGGACCCTACGAGCAGTACTTC. Filled out from reference TRBV7-2 and TRBJ2-7, the complete variable domain reads GAGVSQSPSNKVTEKGKDVELRCDPISGHTALYWYRQSLGQGLEFLIYFQGNSAPDKSGLPSDRFSAERTGGSVSTLTIQRTQQEDSAVYLCASSLAQGPYEQYFGPGTRLTVT.